The entry below describes one TCR beta chain. Treatment of any kind had been given to no patient before thyroid surgery. The germline V gene encodes CDR1 SGDLS and CDR2 YYNGEE. The CDR3 runs to 15 residues. V was shortened by 3 bases and J by 3 bases, with 15 bases between the two germline ends. These data come from a study of metastatic and nonmetastatic thyroid tumors. TCRdb re-called the PCR reads with MiXCR. The table records roughly 20,000 clones, approximately 34% of them present only once. This sequence joins TRBV9 and TRBJ1-1; D is ambiguous. The clonotype originates from a female donor with papillary thyroid cancer or a benign thyroid nodule (not recorded which). Some clones in this sample may be carry-over from other donors' samples. Material for sequencing was tumor tissue. The CDR3 loop is CASSAGPSEDTEAFF. CDR3 nucleotide sequence: TGTGCCAGCAGCGCCGGACCCTCCGAGGACACTGAAGCTTTCTTT.